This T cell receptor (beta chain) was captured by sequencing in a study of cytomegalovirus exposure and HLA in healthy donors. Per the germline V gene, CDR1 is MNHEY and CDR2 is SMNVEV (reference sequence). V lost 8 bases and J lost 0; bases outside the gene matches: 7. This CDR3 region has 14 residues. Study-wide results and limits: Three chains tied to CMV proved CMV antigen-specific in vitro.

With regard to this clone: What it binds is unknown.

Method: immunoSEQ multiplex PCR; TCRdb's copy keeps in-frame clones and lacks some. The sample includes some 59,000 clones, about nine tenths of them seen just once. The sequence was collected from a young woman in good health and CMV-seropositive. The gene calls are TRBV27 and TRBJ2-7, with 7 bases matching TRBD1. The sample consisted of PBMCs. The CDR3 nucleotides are TGTGCCAGCCACAGCCGGGACAGCTCCTACGAGCAGTACTTC. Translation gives CASHSRDSSYEQYF.